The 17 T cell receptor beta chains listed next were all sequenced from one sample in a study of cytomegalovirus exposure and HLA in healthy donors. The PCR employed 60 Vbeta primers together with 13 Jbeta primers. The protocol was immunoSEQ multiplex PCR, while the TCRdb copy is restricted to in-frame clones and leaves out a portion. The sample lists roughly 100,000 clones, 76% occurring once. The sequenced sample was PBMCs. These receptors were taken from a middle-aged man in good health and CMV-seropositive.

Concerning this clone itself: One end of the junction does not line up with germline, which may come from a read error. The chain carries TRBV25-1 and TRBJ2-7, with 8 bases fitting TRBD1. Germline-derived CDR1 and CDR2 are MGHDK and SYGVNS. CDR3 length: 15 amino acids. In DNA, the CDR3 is TGTGCCAGCAGTGAAGGGGGGACAGGCACCTACGGGCAGTACTTC. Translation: CASSEGGTGTYGQYF.

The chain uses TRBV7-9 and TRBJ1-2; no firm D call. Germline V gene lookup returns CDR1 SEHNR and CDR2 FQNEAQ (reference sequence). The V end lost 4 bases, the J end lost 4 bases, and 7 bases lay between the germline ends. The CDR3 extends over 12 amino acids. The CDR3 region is CASSYTSYGYTF. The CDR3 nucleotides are TGTGCCAGCAGCTACACTAGCTATGGCTACACCTTC. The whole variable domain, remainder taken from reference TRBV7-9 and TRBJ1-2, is DTGVSQNPRHKITKRGQNVTFRCDPISEHNRLYWYRQTLGQGPEFLTYFQNEAQLEKSRLLSDRFSAERPKGSFSTLEIQRTEQGDSAMYLCASSYTSYGYTFGSGTRLTVV.

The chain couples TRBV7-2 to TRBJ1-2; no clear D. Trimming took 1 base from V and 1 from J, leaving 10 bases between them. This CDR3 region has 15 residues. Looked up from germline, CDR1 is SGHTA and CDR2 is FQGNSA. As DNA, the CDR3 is TGTGCCAGCAGCTTAGACTACCGGGATAACTATGGCTACACCTTC. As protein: CASSLDYRDNYGYTF. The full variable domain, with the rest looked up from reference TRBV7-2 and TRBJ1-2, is GAGVSQSPSNKVTEKGKDVELRCDPISGHTALYWYRQSLGQGLEFLIYFQGNSAPDKSGLPSDRFSAERTGGSVSTLTIQRTQQEDSAVYLCASSLDYRDNYGYTFGSGTRLTVV.

CDR3 sequence reads: CASSYLRQRDSPLHF. The CDR3 nucleotides are TGTGCCAGCAGCTACTTAAGACAGAGAGATTCACCCCTCCACTTT. The rearrangement links TRBV5-6 to TRBJ1-6; possible D gene TRBD1, 5 bases. V was shortened by 3 bases and J by 8 bases, with 15 bases between the two germline ends. The CDR3 loop spans 15 amino acids. Germline V lookup: CDR1 SGHDT, CDR2 YYEEEE.

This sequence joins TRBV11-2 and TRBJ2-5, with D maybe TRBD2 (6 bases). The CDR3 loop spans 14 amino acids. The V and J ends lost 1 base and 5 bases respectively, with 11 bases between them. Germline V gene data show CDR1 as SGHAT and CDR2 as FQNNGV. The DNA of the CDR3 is TGTGCCAGCAGCTTAGCCGGGAGCTCGGAGACCCAGTACTTC. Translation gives CASSLAGSSETQYF.

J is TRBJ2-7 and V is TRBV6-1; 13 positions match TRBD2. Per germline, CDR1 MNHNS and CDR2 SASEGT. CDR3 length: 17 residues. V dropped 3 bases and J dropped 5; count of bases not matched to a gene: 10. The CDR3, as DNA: TGTGCCAGCAGTGACTTACTCGGGACTAGCGGGGTCAACGAGCAGTACTTC. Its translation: CASSDLLGTSGVNEQYF.

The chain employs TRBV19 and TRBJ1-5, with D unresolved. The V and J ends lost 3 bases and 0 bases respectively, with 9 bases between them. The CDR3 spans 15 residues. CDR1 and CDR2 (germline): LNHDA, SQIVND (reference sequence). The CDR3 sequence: CASSIWASSNQPQHF. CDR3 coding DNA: TGTGCCAGTAGTATTTGGGCTTCTAGCAATCAGCCCCAGCATTTT.

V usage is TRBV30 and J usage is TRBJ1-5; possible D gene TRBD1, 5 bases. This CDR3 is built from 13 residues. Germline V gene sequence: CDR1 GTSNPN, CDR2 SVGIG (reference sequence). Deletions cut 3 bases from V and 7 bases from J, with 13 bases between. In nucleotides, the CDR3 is TGTGCCTGGAGCCGGCAGGGAAGGCAGCCCCAGCATTTT. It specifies CAWSRQGRQPQHF.

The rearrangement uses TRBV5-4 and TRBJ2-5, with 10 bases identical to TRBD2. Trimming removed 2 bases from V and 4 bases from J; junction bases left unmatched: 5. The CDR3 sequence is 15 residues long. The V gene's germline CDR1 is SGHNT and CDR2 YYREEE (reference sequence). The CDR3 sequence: CASSFRSGRRETQYF. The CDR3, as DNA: TGTGCCAGCAGCTTTCGTAGCGGGAGGAGAGAGACCCAGTACTTC. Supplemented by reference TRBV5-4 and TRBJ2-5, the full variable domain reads ETGVTQSPTHLIKTRGQQVTLRCSSQSGHNTVSWYQQALGQGPQFIFQYYREEENGRGNFPPRFSGLQFPNYSSELNVNALELDDSALYLCASSFRSGRRETQYFGPGTRLLVL.

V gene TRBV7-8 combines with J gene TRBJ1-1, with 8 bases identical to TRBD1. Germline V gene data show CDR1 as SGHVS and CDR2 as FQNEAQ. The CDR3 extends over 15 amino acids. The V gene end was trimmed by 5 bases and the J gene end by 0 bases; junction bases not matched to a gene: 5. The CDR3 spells CASSPWTGLNTEAFF. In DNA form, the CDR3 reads TGTGCCAGCAGCCCCTGGACAGGGTTGAACACTGAAGCTTTCTTT.

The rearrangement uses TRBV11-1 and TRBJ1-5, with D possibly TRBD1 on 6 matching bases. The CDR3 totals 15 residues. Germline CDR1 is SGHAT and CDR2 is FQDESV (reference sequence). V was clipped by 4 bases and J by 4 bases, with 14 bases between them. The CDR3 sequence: CASSSFSGENQPQHF. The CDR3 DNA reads TGTGCCAGCAGCTCGTTCTCAGGGGAGAATCAGCCCCAGCATTTT.

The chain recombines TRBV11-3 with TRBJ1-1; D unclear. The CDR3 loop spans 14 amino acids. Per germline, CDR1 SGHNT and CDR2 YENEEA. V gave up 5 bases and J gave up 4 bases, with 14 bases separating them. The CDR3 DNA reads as TGTGCCAGCAGCAATCTCCGGAGGTCCACTGAAGCTTTCTTT. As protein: CASSNLRRSTEAFF.

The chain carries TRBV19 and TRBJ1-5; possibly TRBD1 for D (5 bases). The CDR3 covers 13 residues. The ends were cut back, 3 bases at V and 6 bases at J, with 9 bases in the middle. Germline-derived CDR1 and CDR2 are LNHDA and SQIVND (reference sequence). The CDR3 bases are TGTGCCAGTAGTATCCTGGGACTTCAGCCCCAGCATTTT. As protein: CASSILGLQPQHF.

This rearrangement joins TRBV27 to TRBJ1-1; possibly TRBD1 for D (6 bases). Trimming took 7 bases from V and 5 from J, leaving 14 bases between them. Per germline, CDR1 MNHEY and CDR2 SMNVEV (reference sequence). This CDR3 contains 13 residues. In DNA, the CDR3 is TGTGCCAGCAAAGGCAGGGGACGAACTGAAGCTTTCTTT. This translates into CASKGRGRTEAFF.

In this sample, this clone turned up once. The CDR3 sequence is CASSLGGAQRTGELFF. The DNA for the CDR3 is TGTGCCAGCAGCTTAGGCGGAGCTCAAAGGACCGGGGAGCTGTTTTTT. The rearrangement links TRBV5-6 to TRBJ2-2; D unclear. V lost 2 bases, J lost 5 bases, and 16 bases lay in between. In germline, CDR1 is SGHDT, CDR2 YYEEEE. This CDR3 contains 16 residues.

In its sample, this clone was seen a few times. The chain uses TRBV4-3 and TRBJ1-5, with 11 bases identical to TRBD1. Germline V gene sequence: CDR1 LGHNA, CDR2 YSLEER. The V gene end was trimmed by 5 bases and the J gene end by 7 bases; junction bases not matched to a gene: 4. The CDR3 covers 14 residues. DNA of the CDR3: TGCGCCAGCAGCTTAGGGACAGGGGGACAGCCCCAGCATTTT. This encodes CASSLGTGGQPQHF.

CDR3 DNA sequence: TGTGCCAGCACCCCGGACAGGGCCAAAGGGGAAGCTTTCTTT. Amino acid sequence: CASTPDRAKGEAFF. The V gene is TRBV2, the J gene TRBJ1-1; 8 bases line up with TRBD1. The germline V gene has CDR1 SNHLY and CDR2 FYNNEI. The CDR3 contains 14 residues. The J segment lost 8 bases and the V segment lost 7 bases, leaving 12 bases of the junction unmatched.